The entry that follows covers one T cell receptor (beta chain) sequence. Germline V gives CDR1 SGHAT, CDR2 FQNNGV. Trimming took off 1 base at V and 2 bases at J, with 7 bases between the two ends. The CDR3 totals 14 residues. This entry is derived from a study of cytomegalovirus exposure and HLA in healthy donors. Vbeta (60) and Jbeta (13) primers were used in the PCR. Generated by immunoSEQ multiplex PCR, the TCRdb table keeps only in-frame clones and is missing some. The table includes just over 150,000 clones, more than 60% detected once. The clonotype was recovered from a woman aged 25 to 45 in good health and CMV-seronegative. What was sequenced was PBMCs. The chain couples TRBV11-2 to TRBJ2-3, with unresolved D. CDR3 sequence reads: CASSLGLHTDTQYF. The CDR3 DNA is TGTGCCAGCAGCTTAGGGTTACACACAGATACGCAGTATTTT.